The 22 T cell receptor beta chains given below trace back to one sample, sequenced in a study of control samples from healthy donors and cancer patients. This table comes from immunoSEQ multiplex PCR, and its TCRdb copy is limited to in-frame clones, with some not included. The sample holds under 450,000 clones, 75% to 95% seen once. What was sequenced was PBMCs. These receptor sequences come from a middle-aged man with head and neck cancer.

This clone was recorded once. The gene calls are TRBV27 and TRBJ1-1; 7 positions agree with TRBD1. The ends lost 10 bases at V and 0 bases at J; junction bases unmatched: 5. This CDR3 is built from 13 residues. Germline values: CDR1 MNHEY, CDR2 SMNVEV (reference sequence). The CDR3 DNA is TGTGCCACCAAGACAGGGATGAACACTGAAGCTTTCTTT. Translated, it gives CATKTGMNTEAFF.

The chain combines TRBV9 with TRBJ1-3; D call uncertain. The V end was cut by 1 base, the J end by 5 bases, with 10 bases between. The CDR3 extends over 14 amino acids. Germline V gene data show CDR1 as SGDLS and CDR2 as YYNGEE. CDR3 in amino acids: CASSVNSLRNTIYF. The CDR3 coding sequence is TGTGCCAGCAGCGTAAATTCCTTGAGAAACACCATATATTTT.

The chain has TRBV30 and TRBJ1-5; 9 nucleotides line up with TRBD1. CDR1 is GTSNPN and CDR2 is SVGIG in the germline V gene (reference sequence). The CDR3 length is 14 residues. The ends lost 2 bases at V and 7 bases at J; junction bases unmatched: 6. The CDR3, as DNA: TGTGCCTGGAGTCCGGACAGGGGAGGCCAGCCCCAGCATTTT. Amino acids: CAWSPDRGGQPQHF.

This chain connects TRBV10-3 to TRBJ2-7; 8 nucleotides align to TRBD1. Germline-derived CDR1 and CDR2 are ENHRY and SYGVKD. The CDR3 is made up of 14 amino acids. V was pared by 7 bases and J by 4 bases, with 9 bases of the junction left unmatched. Here the CDR3 DNA reads TGTGCCATCACCCCCGGGACAGGAACTTACGAGCAGTACTTC. Amino acids: CAITPGTGTYEQYF.

This sequence joins TRBV11-2 and TRBJ2-7; a possible D gene is TRBD1 (6 bases). Germline CDR1 and CDR2: SGHAT and FQNNGV. This CDR3 spans 14 amino acids. Trimming took 5 bases from V and 6 from J, leaving 17 bases between them. CDR3 sequence: CASSQDRSLGEQYF. DNA for the CDR3: TGTGCCAGCAGCCAGGACAGATCCCTGGGCGAGCAGTACTTC.

The chain is built from TRBV12-3 or TRBV12-4 and TRBJ1-1, with D unclear. V was trimmed by 5 bases and J by 4 bases, leaving 8 bases between them. The CDR3 is 12 amino acids. The CDR3 sequence is CASSRWGTEAFF. The CDR3 DNA is TGTGCCAGCAGTCGGTGGGGCACTGAAGCTTTCTTT.

V is TRBV18 and J is TRBJ2-6; D gene uncertain. Trimming stripped 6 bases from V and 2 bases from J, with 17 bases between. The germline CDR1 and CDR2 sequences are KGHSH and LQKENI. The length of the CDR3 is 17 residues. CDR3 region: CASSPDPLQTGANVLTF. The CDR3, as DNA: TGTGCCAGCTCTCCTGACCCCCTCCAGACTGGGGCCAACGTCCTGACTTTC.

The rearrangement joins TRBV7-3 to TRBJ2-5; no reliable D call. Trimming removed 5 bases from V and 4 bases from J, with 11 bases in between. Germline loops: CDR1 SGHTA, CDR2 FQGTGA. The CDR3 contains 13 residues. The CDR3 loop reads CASSPRVGETQYF. CDR3 nucleotide sequence: TGTGCCAGCAGCCCCCGGGTAGGAGAGACCCAGTACTTC.

The V gene is TRBV6-1, the J gene TRBJ2-5; D not resolved. The CDR3 contains 16 residues. In germline, CDR1 is MNHNS, CDR2 SASEGT. Trimming took 4 bases from V and 0 from J, leaving 15 bases between them. CDR3 coding DNA: TGTGCCAGCAGTGCGGGTGGTAGGGCGTACCAAGAGACCCAGTACTTC. Amino acid sequence: CASSAGGRAYQETQYF.

The rearrangement joins TRBV19 to TRBJ1-6; D is unclear. The CDR3 extends over 17 amino acids. V was shortened by 5 bases and J by 7 bases, with 21 bases between the two germline ends. Germline V lookup: CDR1 LNHDA, CDR2 SQIVND (reference sequence). The CDR3, as DNA: TGTGCCAGTAGTCCTCGGACCGGGCAAACCCGAAATTCACCCCTCCACTTT. Its protein product is CASSPRTGQTRNSPLHF. The full variable domain, in which reference TRBV19 and TRBJ1-6 provide the parts outside the CDR3, is DGGITQSPKYLFRKEGQNVTLSCEQNLNHDAMYWYRQDPGQGLRLIYYSQIVNDFQKGDIAEGYSVSREKKESFPLTVTSAQKNPTAFYLCASSPRTGQTRNSPLHFGNGTRLTVT.

This clone was recorded only once. The chain has TRBV11-2 and TRBJ1-1, with TRBD1 as a possible D gene (5 bases). Germline V lookup: CDR1 SGHAT, CDR2 FQNNGV. Trimming took 2 bases from V and 5 from J, leaving 18 bases between them. The CDR3 is made up of 16 amino acids. CDR3 residues: CASSLFPRGVDTEAFF. The CDR3 DNA sequence: TGTGCCAGCAGCTTATTCCCTCGGGGGGTAGATACTGAAGCTTTCTTT.

The chain is built from TRBV5-4 and TRBJ1-3, with 10 bases aligning to TRBD1. CDR3 length: 16 amino acids. J gave up 5 bases and V 3 bases, and 8 bases lay outside the gene matches. CDR1 SGHNT and CDR2 YYREEE come from the germline V gene (reference sequence). The CDR3 DNA reads TGTGCCAGCAGCTCCGCCGGGACAGGGGACCGAAACACCATATATTTT. This codes for CASSSAGTGDRNTIYF. The variable domain in full, with the rest retrieved from reference TRBV5-4 and TRBJ1-3, is ETGVTQSPTHLIKTRGQQVTLRCSSQSGHNTVSWYQQALGQGPQFIFQYYREEENGRGNFPPRFSGLQFPNYSSELNVNALELDDSALYLCASSSAGTGDRNTIYFGEGSWLTVV.

The chain couples TRBV28 to TRBJ2-1, with D maybe TRBD2 (5 bases). Germline V gene data show CDR1 as MDHEN and CDR2 as SYDVKM. The CDR3 consists of 13 residues. V was shortened by 8 bases and J by 4 bases, with 12 bases between the two germline ends. The CDR3 loop reads CASYTPGYNEQFF. In DNA, the CDR3 is TGTGCCAGCTATACTCCGGGGTACAATGAGCAGTTCTTC.

V usage is TRBV6-5 and J usage is TRBJ1-6; D is perhaps TRBD1 (5 bases). The CDR3 extends over 14 amino acids. Trimming stripped 6 bases from V and 6 bases from J, with 12 bases between. The V gene's germline CDR1 is MNHEY and CDR2 SVGAGI. The CDR3: CASRQGRSNSPLHF. The CDR3 region has the DNA TGTGCCAGCAGGCAGGGCAGGAGTAATTCACCCCTCCACTTT.

The chain recombines TRBV5-4 with TRBJ2-2; 7 nucleotides match TRBD2. Germline values: CDR1 SGHNT, CDR2 YYREEE (reference sequence). Trimming removed 4 bases from V and 5 bases from J; junction bases left unmatched: 11. This CDR3 spans 16 amino acids. The CDR3 nucleotides read TGTGCCAGCAGCCCGGGTCGGGAGGCTTGGACCGGGGAGCTGTTTTTT. Its translation is CASSPGREAWTGELFF.

The chain uses TRBV7-8 and TRBJ2-5; 7 nucleotides align to TRBD1. CDR3 length: 15 amino acids. Trimming took 1 base from V and 5 from J; bases not matched to a gene: 7. The germline V gene encodes CDR1 SGHVS and CDR2 FQNEAQ. The CDR3 DNA follows: TGTGCCAGCAGCTTAGAGTCGCGCAGGGGGGAGACCCAGTACTTC. Translation: CASSLESRRGETQYF. Filled out from reference TRBV7-8 and TRBJ2-5, the complete variable domain reads GAGVSQSPRYKVAKRGQDVALRCDPISGHVSLFWYQQALGQGPEFLTYFQNEAQLDKSGLPSDRFFAERPEGSVSTLKIQRTQQEDSAVYLCASSLESRRGETQYFGPGTRLLVL.

This sequence joins TRBV25-1 and TRBJ2-1; TRBD2 aligns across 13 bases. The V gene's germline CDR1 is MGHDK and CDR2 SYGVNS. The CDR3 is 16 residues long. After removal of 3 bases from V and 10 bases from J, the junction contained 9 bases not matched to a gene. The CDR3 is CASSDSTSGRGSEQFF. CDR3 in DNA: TGTGCCAGCAGTGACTCAACTAGCGGGAGGGGAAGCGAGCAGTTCTTC.

The chain is built from TRBV2 and TRBJ2-5; 8 positions match TRBD1. CDR1 is SNHLY and CDR2 is FYNNEI in the germline V gene. The CDR3 covers 16 residues. Unmatched junction bases numbered 12, after V lost 6 bases and J lost 3 bases. CDR3 sequence (DNA): TGTGCCAGCAGGCAGACAGGGGACAGCCCTGAAGAGACCCAGTACTTC. Translated, it gives CASRQTGDSPEETQYF. Looking up the rest from reference TRBV2 and TRBJ2-5 gives the full variable domain: EPEVTQTPSHQVTQMGQEVILRCVPISNHLYFYWYRQILGQKVEFLVSFYNNEISEKSEIFDDQFSVERPDGSNFTLKIRSTKLEDSAMYFCASRQTGDSPEETQYFGPGTRLLVL.

The chain combines TRBV3-1 (or the pseudogene TRBV3-2) with TRBJ1-1, with D unresolved. CDR1 is LGHDT, CDR2 YNNKEL, per germline (reference sequence). The CDR3 has 14 residues. V shed 3 bases and J shed 1 base, with 9 bases lying between them. The CDR3, as DNA: TGTGCCAGCAGCCACCGACCGACGAACACTGAAGCTTTCTTT. Protein product: CASSHRPTNTEAFF.

The J gene is TRBJ1-2, the V gene TRBV19; 7 positions agree with TRBD1. CDR1 and CDR2 from the germline V gene are LNHDA and SQIVND (reference sequence). This CDR3 has 14 amino acids. J gave up 5 bases and V 3 bases, and 6 bases lay outside the gene matches. The CDR3 nucleotides read TGTGCCAGTAGTATCGGGGCAGGGGGTTATGGCTACACCTTC. It translates to CASSIGAGGYGYTF.

The chain joins TRBV12-3 or TRBV12-4 to TRBJ2-7; no clear D. This CDR3 spans 13 amino acids. Trimming removed 1 base at V and 9 bases at J, with 13 bases between. CDR3 sequence (DNA): TGTGCCAGCAGTTTAGGTGTCTTGGCGGCGCAGTACTTC. As protein: CASSLGVLAAQYF.

V and J are TRBV30 and TRBJ2-7, with D possibly matching TRBD1 (5 bases). The V end lost 4 bases, the J end lost 4 bases, and 17 bases lay between the germline ends. Germline CDR1 reads GTSNPN; CDR2 reads SVGIG (reference sequence). This CDR3 is built from 14 residues. Here the CDR3 DNA reads TGTGCCTGGACTCCGGCAGGGTTGGTTTACGAGCAGTACTTC. Protein product: CAWTPAGLVYEQYF.